These 4 T cell receptor beta chains originate from one sample sequenced in a study of tumor and adjacent non-tumor tissue in lung cancer (dated by TCRdb to 2016 to 2019). Library preparation was by multiplex PCR. The sequencer listed for this sample is Illumina HiSeq 2500. TCRbeta libraries were constructed through three rounds of nested PCR with primers (Table S4) according to protocols adapted from ARM-PCR. TCRdb reprocessed the public reads (quality trimming at Q25 with fastp, clone calling with MiXCR) and kept in-frame beta chains. Each CDR3 protein gets just one entry, which takes the most common genes and DNA from the rows behind it. For this sample there are fewer than 150,000 distinct CDR3 sequences; approximately 70% appear just once. The ten largest clones add up to 18% of the sample. RNA was isolated from bulk, unsorted tissue, and RNA quality was assessed with a NanoDrop ND-1000 and an Agilent 2100.

Sequencing used lung tumor tissue. Every receptor here comes from a man in his 60s with small cell lung cancer.

Worth noting for this clonotype: A much larger clonotype is one base distant, so this may be a read error. The V call is TRBV20-1, the J call TRBJ2-1; 13 nucleotides align to TRBD2. The germline V gene encodes CDR1 DFQATT and CDR2 SNEGSKA (reference sequence). The CDR3 loop spans 16 amino acids. V was pared by 6 bases and J by 7 bases, with 12 bases of the junction left unmatched. The CDR3 DNA sequence: TGCAGTGCCGTAAATCCGGTACTAGCGGGAGGGAATGAGCAGTTCTTC. It codes for CSAVNPVLAGGNEQFF.

The chain has TRBV20-1 and TRBJ2-3; D may match TRBD1 or TRBD2 (6 bases each). Germline V CDR1 and CDR2: DFQATT, SNEGSKA (reference sequence). The V gene lost 6 bases and the J gene lost 0 bases, with 13 bases spanning the gap. The CDR3 is made up of 14 amino acids. The CDR3 loop is CSAHGGQSTDTQYF. DNA for the CDR3: TGCAGTGCCCACGGGGGACAAAGCACAGATACGCAGTATTTT.

This chain links TRBV7-8 with TRBJ1-2; D unclear. V gave up 6 bases and J gave up 4 bases, with 18 bases separating them. This CDR3 has 15 residues. In germline, CDR1 is SGHVS, CDR2 FQNEAQ. This CDR3 is CASSRRGRGSYGYTF. The CDR3 DNA is TGTGCCAGCAGTCGGCGAGGCAGAGGGAGCTATGGCTACACCTTC.

Comment on this clonotype: A read error may account for a junction end that differs from germline. The chain employs TRBV20-1 and TRBJ2-1, with D perhaps matching TRBD2 (5 bases). Germline V gene data show CDR1 as DFQATT and CDR2 as SNEGSKA (reference sequence). CDR3 length: 15 amino acids. The CDR3 reads CSASGIRPSYNEQLF. The CDR3 coding sequence is TGCAGTGCTAGCGGGATTCGACCCTCCTACAATGAGCAGTTATTC.